Sequencing of this T cell receptor (beta chain) was carried out in a study of CD8+ T cells in alopecia areata. Following extraction, RNA underwent reverse transcription to cDNA, which served as the sequencing template. Method: immunoSEQ multiplex PCR; TCRdb's copy keeps in-frame clones and lacks some. The data list more than 90,000 clones, none observed once; around 19% falls to the top ten. This clone was counted a few times. Gene names are mouse gene names. The read terminates 4 residues ahead of where the CDR3 ends, so the germline J gene completes it. This CDR3 has 13 amino acids. V trimming: 5 bases; J trimming: 5 bases; junction bases outside the gene matches: 3. The germline V gene encodes CDR1 MNHDT and CDR2 YYDKIL.

The chain uses TRBV17 and TRBJ2-1; 7 bases align to TRBD1. Input material: lesional skin. The clonotype originates from a C3H/HeJ mouse with alopecia areata. For this strain, the MHC haplotype corresponds to H2-k. CDR3 loop: CASSAGTDAEQFF. CDR3 DNA, as far as it was read: TGTGCTAGCAGTGCCGGGACAGATGCT.